One and the same sample provided the 19 T cell receptor beta chains below, sequenced in a study of regulatory T cells in long-lasting Graves disease. Construction of the TCR beta libraries employed iRepertoire HTBI primers in conjunction with Arm-PCR of CDR3 regions. TCRdb recomputed calls from the multiplex PCR reads with MiXCR, one row per CDR3 protein. The table lists about 430,000 distinct CDR3 sequences, 15% of them singletons, with about 7.8% in the top ten. The time point denotes: newly diagnosed GD, antithyroid drugs for less than 3 months. TCR sequences were obtained from RNA taken from PBMCs. This sample also belongs to another study, concerning T cells in Graves' hyperthyroidism and ophthalmopathy.

The specimen was peripheral blood mononuclear cells (PBMCs), collected at new diagnosis, from a patient treated with antithyroid drugs. Receptors were obtained from a woman aged 40 to 55 with Graves disease.

This clonotype is a singleton in its sample. This sequence may be a read error, since a much larger clone differs from it by one base. The chain uses TRBV5-1 and TRBJ1-1, with D possibly matching TRBD1 (6 bases). The CDR3 runs 15 residues. The V gene's germline CDR1 is SGHRS and CDR2 YFSETQ. V dropped 3 bases and J dropped 7 bases, with 19 bases sitting between them. This CDR3 reads CASSSQGQGKNEAFF. The CDR3 coding sequence is TGCGCCAGCAGCTCCCAGGGGCAGGGGAAGAATGAAGCTTTCTTT.

The chain couples TRBV2 to TRBJ2-3; D is undetermined. The CDR3 sequence is 13 residues long. V was trimmed by 6 bases and J by 5 bases, leaving 12 bases between them. The germline CDR1 and CDR2 sequences are SNHLY and FYNNEI. The CDR3 sequence is CASRGVDGDTQYF. CDR3 DNA: TGTGCCAGCAGAGGAGTTGATGGAGATACGCAGTATTTT. Full variable domain (outside the CDR3, taken from reference TRBV2 and TRBJ2-3): EPEVTQTPSHQVTQMGQEVILRCVPISNHLYFYWYRQILGQKVEFLVSFYNNEISEKSEIFDDQFSVERPDGSNFTLKIRSTKLEDSAMYFCASRGVDGDTQYFGPGTRLTVL.

In the case of this clonotype: A single base is all that separates this from a far larger clone, so a read error is likely. The chain employs TRBV9 and TRBJ2-7; TRBD2 aligns across 7 bases. The CDR3 spans 15 residues. V was clipped by 2 bases and J by 7 bases; unmatched bases: 12. The V gene's germline CDR1 is SGDLS and CDR2 YYNGEE. The CDR3 loop is CASSVAGAAYNEQYF. As DNA, the CDR3 is TGTGCCAGCAGCGTGGCGGGAGCGGCCTACAATGAGCAGTACTTC. The full variable domain, its missing parts supplied by reference TRBV9 and TRBJ2-7, is DSGVTQTPKHLITATGQRVTLRCSPRSGDLSVYWYQQSLDQGLQFLIQYYNGEERAKGNILERFSAQQFPDLHSELNLSSLELGDSALYFCASSVAGAAYNEQYFGPGTRLTVT.

The chain combines TRBV19 with TRBJ1-6; TRBD1 is a possible D gene (6 bases). Per germline, CDR1 LNHDA and CDR2 SQIVND (reference sequence). Trimming took 6 bases from V and 10 from J, leaving 19 bases between them. The CDR3 loop spans 15 amino acids. The CDR3 bases are TGTGCCAGTAGCGACCAACAGGGAAACGGATCACCCCTCCACTTT. The encoded protein is CASSDQQGNGSPLHF.

This clonotype appeared many times. The V call is TRBV27, the J call TRBJ2-5; 13 bases match TRBD2. CDR3 length equals 16 residues. The V gene end was trimmed by 3 bases and the J gene end by 4 bases; junction bases not matched to a gene: 5. Looked up from germline, CDR1 is MNHEY and CDR2 is SMNVEV (reference sequence). The DNA for the CDR3 is TGTGCCAGCAGTTTGACTAGCGGGAGGAGTCCAGAGACCCAGTACTTC. Translation: CASSLTSGRSPETQYF.

This clonotype was seen a handful of times. The chain couples TRBV20-1 to TRBJ2-3, with D unresolved. The CDR3 is made up of 17 amino acids. Germline loops: CDR1 DFQATT, CDR2 SNEGSKA (reference sequence). The V gene lost 5 bases and the J gene lost 4 bases, with 25 bases spanning the gap. The CDR3 protein is CSAAPLASFRFADTQYF. The DNA for the CDR3 is TGCAGTGCTGCCCCTCTTGCATCCTTTAGATTTGCAGATACGCAGTATTTT.

This clonotype is medium-sized. The genes are TRBV7-2 and TRBJ2-7, with a possible D match to TRBD1 (6 bases). Germline assignment: CDR1 SGHTA and CDR2 FQGNSA. V was pared by 4 bases and J by 3 bases, with 10 bases between. The CDR3 covers 13 residues. Here the CDR3 DNA reads TGTGCCAGCAGCTCGACAGGTTACTACGAGCAGTACTTC. This sequence encodes CASSSTGYYEQYF. The entire variable domain, with the rest obtained from reference TRBV7-2 and TRBJ2-7, is as follows: GAGVSQSPSNKVTEKGKDVELRCDPISGHTALYWYRQSLGQGLEFLIYFQGNSAPDKSGLPSDRFSAERTGGSVSTLTIQRTQQEDSAVYLCASSSTGYYEQYFGPGTRLTVT.

This clonotype was recorded at least ten times. The rearrangement joins TRBV9 to TRBJ2-3, with D unclear. Germline V CDR1 and CDR2: SGDLS, YYNGEE. The CDR3 spans 14 residues. The V end was cut by 5 bases, the J end by 2 bases, with 12 bases between. The CDR3 is CASRVPAFTDTQYF. CDR3 nucleotide sequence: TGTGCCAGCAGGGTCCCAGCTTTCACAGATACGCAGTATTTT.

The table lists this clonotype with a few counts. The V and J genes are TRBV19 and TRBJ2-7, with 11 bases aligning to TRBD1. CDR1 and CDR2 (germline): LNHDA, SQIVND (reference sequence). The CDR3 contains 15 residues. With V trimmed by 10 bases and J by 4 bases, 12 bases remained unmatched. Here the CDR3 DNA reads TGTGCCACCCAACCAGGGACAGGGGGAGGGTACGAGCAGTACTTC. Residues: CATQPGTGGGYEQYF.

This clonotype was recorded once. This may be a read error, as it is one base from a much larger clone. The genes are TRBV29-1 and TRBJ2-1; 9 positions match TRBD2. Germline assignment: CDR1 SQVTM and CDR2 ANQGSEA. The CDR3 sequence is 15 residues long. V dropped 0 bases and J dropped 8; count of bases not matched to a gene: 8. For the CDR3, the DNA is TGCAGCGTTGAAGATGGGGCTAGCGGGAACTATGAGCAGTTCTTC. Its protein is CSVEDGASGNYEQFF.

This clonotype has ten or more counts. This chain uses TRBV11-2 with TRBJ2-7; 12 bases line up with TRBD2. The V segment lost 4 bases and the J segment 0 bases; nucleotides outside the gene matches: 4. The germline V gene has CDR1 SGHAT and CDR2 FQNNGV. The CDR3 is 16 amino acids. The CDR3 protein is CASSSTTSGSSYEQYF. In DNA form, the CDR3 reads TGTGCCAGCAGCTCCACGACTAGCGGGAGCTCCTACGAGCAGTACTTC. Full variable domain (remainder filled in from reference TRBV11-2 and TRBJ2-7): EAGVAQSPRYKIIEKRQSVAFWCNPISGHATLYWYQQILGQGPKLLIQFQNNGVVDDSQLPKDRFSAERLKGVDSTLKIQPAKLEDSAVYLCASSSTTSGSSYEQYFGPGTRLTVT.

This clonotype was seen ten or more times. V gene TRBV28 combines with J gene TRBJ2-1; D gene unclear. Germline-derived CDR1 and CDR2 are MDHEN and SYDVKM. CDR3 length: 10 residues. Trimming stripped 5 bases from V and 7 bases from J, with 3 bases between. CDR3 region: CASSRNEQFF. CDR3 in DNA: TGTGCCAGCAGTCGGAATGAGCAGTTCTTC. Filled out from reference TRBV28 and TRBJ2-1, the complete variable domain reads DVKVTQSSRYLVKRTGEKVFLECVQDMDHENMFWYRQDPGLGLRLIYFSYDVKMKEKGDIPEGYSVSREKKERFSLILESASTNQTSMYLCASSRNEQFFGPGTRLTVL.

About this clonotype itself: A much bigger clone sits one base away, suggesting this may be a read error. The chain links TRBV28 to TRBJ1-1; D not resolved. The CDR3 runs to 14 residues. Germline CDR1 reads MDHEN; CDR2 reads SYDVKM. Trimming took off 5 bases at V and 1 base at J, with 11 bases between the two ends. CDR3 protein: CASSQTQWNTEAFF. CDR3 DNA: TGTGCCAGCAGTCAAACCCAATGGAACACTGAAGCTTTCTTT.

The CDR3, as DNA: TGTGCCAGCAGCCGCCGGCCTGGGGCCAACGTCCTGACTTTC. This encodes CASSRRPGANVLTF. This rearrangement joins TRBV11-2 to TRBJ2-6; D is uncertain. Germline CDR1 reads SGHAT; CDR2 reads FQNNGV. The ends were cut back, 5 bases at V and 2 bases at J, with 7 bases in the middle. This CDR3 is built from 14 residues.

This clonotype was observed many times. The chain has TRBV24-1 and TRBJ2-1; D uncertain. Trimming shortened V by 0 bases and J by 6 bases, and 5 bases separated the two germline ends. CDR1 KGHDR and CDR2 SFDVKD come from the germline V gene. This CDR3 has 13 amino acids. The CDR3 reads CATSDLPVNEQFF. The CDR3 DNA follows: TGTGCCACCAGTGATTTGCCGGTCAATGAGCAGTTCTTC.

The chain carries TRBV5-4 and TRBJ2-3; 9 bases are a match to TRBD2. CDR3 size: 15 residues. Germline V CDR1 and CDR2: SGHNT, YYREEE (reference sequence). Germline trimming cut 4 bases from V and 3 bases from J; bases unmatched to any gene: 6. CDR3 nucleotide sequence: TGTGCCAGCAGCCTCTCTAGCGGGAAAACAGATACGCAGTATTTT. Residues: CASSLSSGKTDTQYF.

This clonotype has ten or more counts. This chain uses TRBV28 with TRBJ2-1, with D perhaps TRBD1 or TRBD2 (5 bases each). CDR1 and CDR2 (germline): MDHEN, SYDVKM. There are 11 residues in the CDR3. The germline V and J ends were trimmed by 6 bases and 9 bases, with 9 bases remaining between them. CDR3 in DNA: TGTGCCAGCAGAAAGAGGGGTGAGCAGTTCTTC. Its translation: CASRKRGEQFF.

In its sample, this clonotype was seen a few times. This chain joins TRBV7-3 and TRBJ1-1, with D perhaps TRBD1 (5 bases). Germline V gene data show CDR1 as SGHTA and CDR2 as FQGTGA. This CDR3 is built from 16 residues. Between the trimmed V and J ends, which lost 5 bases and 0 bases, there was a span of 16 bases. This CDR3 is CASSQKTASMNTEAFF. The CDR3 nucleotides are TGTGCCAGCAGCCAAAAGACAGCTTCGATGAACACTGAAGCTTTCTTT. The whole variable domain, remainder taken from reference TRBV7-3 and TRBJ1-1, is GAGVSQTPSNKVTEKGKYVELRCDPISGHTALYWYRQSLGQGPEFLIYFQGTGAADDSGLPNDRFFAVRPEGSVSTLKIQRTERGDSAVYLCASSQKTASMNTEAFFGQGTRLTVV.

The V gene is TRBV19, the J gene TRBJ2-1, with 12 bases identical to TRBD2. The CDR3 totals 13 residues. J gave up 10 bases and V 6 bases, and 4 bases lay outside the gene matches. CDR1 is LNHDA and CDR2 is SQIVND in the germline V gene (reference sequence). The CDR3 sequence: CASRKGLAGEQFF. DNA for the CDR3: TGTGCCAGTAGGAAAGGACTAGCGGGAGAGCAGTTCTTC.